The 20 T cell receptor beta chains presented below share a single source sample, sequenced in a study of T cells in Graves' hyperthyroidism and ophthalmopathy. There were TCR beta CDR3 regions amplified from RNA transcripts. Primed by the HTBI set, a first-round RT-PCR was run on the TCR CDR3. TCRdb recomputed calls from the multiplex PCR reads with MiXCR, one row per CDR3 protein. This sample carries about 180,000 distinct CDR3 sequences, about a sixth of them seen once, and the ten largest clones take roughly 32%. Source material: blood. These receptors were collected from a woman in her fifties or sixties with Graves' hyperthyroidism.

The chain uses TRBV4-1 and TRBJ1-5; D uncertain. The CDR3 is 17 amino acids. Germline V gene data show CDR1 as MGHRA and CDR2 as YSYEKL. Trimming cost V 4 bases and J 0 bases, with 16 bases left between them. The CDR3 DNA reads as TGCGCCAGCAGCCCCAGAGCGGCAGCTAATAGCAATCAGCCCCAGCATTTT. It yields the protein CASSPRAAANSNQPQHF.

Concerning this clonotype itself: Possible read error: a much larger clone is one base away. The chain links TRBV19 to TRBJ1-4, with 11 bases that match TRBD1. Trimming removed 8 bases from V and 11 bases from J; junction bases left unmatched: 16. The CDR3 is 16 residues long. Germline V lookup: CDR1 LNHDA, CDR2 SQIVND (reference sequence). The CDR3 DNA sequence: TGTGCCAGTGGTAACGGACAGGGGGCCTTCGGAGAGAAACTGTTTTTT. Encoded protein: CASGNGQGAFGEKLFF.

This clonotype was found many times. V usage is TRBV28 and J usage is TRBJ2-1, with D tentatively TRBD2 (6 bases). This CDR3 comprises 12 residues. With 2 bases removed from V and 10 bases from J, the gap between germline ends came to 9 bases. Germline loops: CDR1 MDHEN, CDR2 SYDVKM. The CDR3 coding sequence is TGTGCCAGCAGTTTAGCGGGGCGGGAGCAGTTCTTC. Encoded protein: CASSLAGREQFF.

This clonotype turned up a few times. A read error may be the cause here, since a much bigger clone is one base away. The chain is built from TRBV24-1 and TRBJ1-1; no clear D gene. The germline CDR1 and CDR2 sequences are KGHDR and SFDVKD. This CDR3 region has 11 residues. The V end was cut by 7 bases, the J end by 6 bases, with 8 bases between. The CDR3 sequence: CATRGGSEAFF. The CDR3 DNA reads TGTGCCACCAGAGGTGGGTCTGAAGCTTTCTTT.

This clonotype was detected ten times or more. This chain connects TRBV18 to TRBJ1-2; TRBD1 might be the D (6 bases). V lost 2 bases, J lost 7 bases, and 17 bases lay in between. This CDR3 spans 15 amino acids. Germline lookup yields CDR1 KGHSH and CDR2 LQKENI. The chain's CDR3 is CASSPFKGQDGGYTF. The CDR3 DNA sequence: TGTGCCAGCTCACCATTTAAGGGACAAGACGGTGGCTACACCTTC.

The genes are TRBV2 and TRBJ2-5, with D perhaps matching TRBD1 (5 bases). CDR3 length: 14 amino acids. Per germline, CDR1 SNHLY and CDR2 FYNNEI. V lost 2 bases to trimming and J lost 9 bases, with 16 bases between them. Here the CDR3 reads CASSEQGIQGAQYF. CDR3 DNA sequence: TGTGCCAGCAGTGAACAGGGAATCCAAGGGGCCCAGTACTTC. Full variable domain (missing parts from reference TRBV2 and TRBJ2-5): EPEVTQTPSHQVTQMGQEVILRCVPISNHLYFYWYRQILGQKVEFLVSFYNNEISEKSEIFDDQFSVERPDGSNFTLKIRSTKLEDSAMYFCASSEQGIQGAQYFGPGTRLLVL.

This clonotype has a count of ten or more. The V call is TRBV4-1, the J call TRBJ2-7; TRBD1 might be the D (6 bases). There are 15 residues in the CDR3. The germline V and J ends were trimmed by 1 base and 5 bases, with 15 bases remaining between them. CDR1 is MGHRA, CDR2 YSYEKL, per germline. For the CDR3, the DNA is TGCGCCAGCAGCCAAGTTGCAGGGGTCTATGACGAGCAGTACTTC. It specifies CASSQVAGVYDEQYF.

The chain couples TRBV12-3 or TRBV12-4 to TRBJ1-1, with 10 bases fitting TRBD1. V lost 4 bases, J lost 4 bases, and 6 bases stayed unmatched. The CDR3 consists of 15 residues. The chain's CDR3 is CASSSRTGGTTEAFF. CDR3 in DNA: TGTGCCAGCAGTTCCAGGACAGGGGGAACCACTGAAGCTTTCTTT.

This clonotype was seen a few times. A junction boundary mismatches the germline segment, possibly from a read error. The chain combines TRBV7-9 with TRBJ1-1, with a tentative D call TRBD1 (6 bases). The CDR3 has 10 residues. Germline V CDR1 and CDR2: SEHNR, FQNEAQ (reference sequence). The CDR3 coding sequence is TGTGCCAGCAGCCGACAGGCAGTAATCTTT. Amino acids: CASSRQAVIF.

As concerns this clonotype: This may be a read error: a much more frequent sequence differs by one nucleotide. The chain has TRBV20-1 and TRBJ2-7; either TRBD1 or TRBD2 may supply D (5 bases each). Per germline, CDR1 DFQATT and CDR2 SNEGSKA (reference sequence). The CDR3 loop spans 14 amino acids. V lost 0 bases and J lost 3, with 12 bases in between. The DNA for the CDR3 is TGCAGTGCTAGAGATAATCGGGGCCTCTACGAGCAGTACTTC. Protein sequence: CSARDNRGLYEQYF.

This clonotype was picked up a small number of times. The chain uses TRBV4-1 and TRBJ1-2, with D possibly being TRBD1 (6 bases). The V and J ends lost 1 base and 0 bases respectively, with 9 bases between them. Germline values: CDR1 MGHRA, CDR2 YSYEKL. The CDR3 is made up of 15 amino acids. CDR3 sequence (DNA): TGCGCCAGCAGCCAAGGTCAGGGGCCTAACTATGGCTACACCTTC. Amino acid sequence: CASSQGQGPNYGYTF.

This clonotype appeared many times. This sequence joins TRBV11-2 and TRBJ1-6; D is unresolved. The germline V and J ends were trimmed by 5 bases and 4 bases, with 3 bases remaining between them. Germline V CDR1 and CDR2: SGHAT, FQNNGV. The length of the CDR3 is 12 residues. The CDR3 region is CASSGYNSPLHF. The CDR3 DNA follows: TGTGCCAGCAGCGGTTATAATTCACCCCTCCACTTT.

This sequence joins TRBV29-1 and TRBJ2-3; D might be TRBD1 or TRBD2, each matching 5 bases. Trimming stripped 5 bases from V and 5 bases from J, with 17 bases between. The CDR3 covers 14 residues. Germline V lookup: CDR1 SQVTM, CDR2 ANQGSEA. For the CDR3, the DNA is TGCAGCGTTCCCTGGGGGTCTAGGCTAGATACGCAGTATTTT. Its translation: CSVPWGSRLDTQYF.

This clonotype was seen at least ten times. This chain uses TRBV6-1 with TRBJ2-3, with D perhaps matching TRBD2 (5 bases). V was cut by 5 bases and J by 0 bases, with 12 bases left in between. The CDR3 loop spans 15 amino acids. Germline loops: CDR1 MNHNS, CDR2 SASEGT. CDR3 in DNA: TGTGCCAGCAGTCCTCTAGCAATAAGCACAGATACGCAGTATTTT. Its translation is CASSPLAISTDTQYF.

This clonotype was recorded many times. The chain employs TRBV5-1 and TRBJ1-1, with TRBD1 identical over 7 bases. The CDR3 spans 14 residues. After removal of 0 bases from V and 11 bases from J, the junction contained 10 bases not matched to a gene. Germline lookup yields CDR1 SGHRS and CDR2 YFSETQ. CDR3 protein: CASSLGHDREAAFF. The DNA for the CDR3 is TGCGCCAGCAGCTTGGGTCATGACAGGGAGGCCGCTTTCTTT.

This clonotype appeared many times. The V call is TRBV6-1, the J call TRBJ2-6, with TRBD1 identical over 11 bases. The CDR3 is made up of 19 amino acids. Losses at the gene ends were 4 bases for V and 4 bases for J; bases not matched to a gene: 12. Germline CDR1 MNHNS, CDR2 SASEGT. The chain's CDR3 is CASSAYFKDRGQGANVLTF. The CDR3 bases are TGTGCCAGCAGTGCCTATTTTAAGGACAGGGGGCAAGGGGCCAACGTCCTGACTTTC.

This clonotype appeared a few times. A much larger clone differs from this one at a single base, so this may be a read error. The chain combines TRBV6-5 with TRBJ1-1; TRBD1 aligns across 8 bases. The J segment lost 1 base and the V segment lost 7 bases, leaving 5 bases of the junction unmatched. The CDR3 totals 14 residues. Germline CDR1 is MNHEY and CDR2 is SVGAGI. CDR3 amino acids: CASNLDRANTEAFF. The CDR3 DNA reads as TGTGCCAGCAATTTGGACAGGGCGAACACTGAAGCTTTCTTT.

This clonotype showed up many times. The chain employs TRBV2 and TRBJ1-1, with a possible D match to TRBD1 (5 bases). There are 14 residues in the CDR3. Germline V CDR1 and CDR2: SNHLY, FYNNEI. Trimming stripped 2 bases from V and 4 bases from J, with 11 bases between. The CDR3 spells CASSEWEGTTEAFF. CDR3 DNA: TGTGCCAGCAGTGAATGGGAGGGGACCACTGAAGCTTTCTTT. The full variable domain, completed using reference TRBV2 and TRBJ1-1, is EPEVTQTPSHQVTQMGQEVILRCVPISNHLYFYWYRQILGQKVEFLVSFYNNEISEKSEIFDDQFSVERPDGSNFTLKIRSTKLEDSAMYFCASSEWEGTTEAFFGQGTRLTVV.

This clonotype was seen more than once but under ten times. The rearrangement links TRBV7-9 to TRBJ1-1; D ambiguous. This CDR3 spans 13 amino acids. Germline-derived CDR1 and CDR2 are SEHNR and FQNEAQ (reference sequence). The ends were cut back, 5 bases at V and 4 bases at J, with 11 bases in the middle. This CDR3 reads CASSPLRTTEAFF. The CDR3 DNA reads as TGTGCCAGCAGCCCCCTCAGGACCACTGAAGCTTTCTTT.

Points on this clonotype: A much larger clone differs by one base, so this may be a read error. The chain couples TRBV20-1 to TRBJ2-7; 7 positions agree with TRBD1. V trimming: 0 bases; J trimming: 9 bases; junction bases outside the gene matches: 2. Germline values: CDR1 DFQATT, CDR2 SNEGSKA (reference sequence). The CDR3 consists of 11 residues. The CDR3 DNA sequence: TGCAGTGCTAGAGAAGACAGGGCGCAGTACTTC. The encoded protein is CSAREDRAQYF.